The clone carrying this T cell receptor (beta chain) was found many times. The donors, healthy Caucasians from Russia, were aged roughly 6 to 100. The data belong to a study of blood T cells in healthy people across ages. Primed by a sample-barcoded 5' primer and a J-beta primer mix, a second PCR proceeded for roughly 6 to 12 cycles. TCRdb called the 5' RACE reads again in MiXCR, with one record for every CDR3 protein. The table includes approximately 810,000 distinct CDR3 sequences, around 28% detected once. Germline values: CDR1 DFQATT, CDR2 SNEGSKA (reference sequence). The CDR3 is made up of 14 amino acids. V was trimmed by 0 bases and J by 8 bases, leaving 16 bases between them.

V is TRBV20-1 and J is TRBJ1-2, with D tentatively TRBD1 (5 bases). The receptor comes from a woman of 80 years or more in good health. Sequencing input: blood. Here the CDR3 reads CSARDGEQGYGYTF. For the CDR3, the DNA is TGCAGTGCTAGAGATGGGGAGCAGGGTTACGGCTACACCTTC.